The 2 T cell receptor beta chains given below trace back to one sample, sequenced in a study of T cells after yellow fever vaccination. TCRdb fed the 5' RACE reads into MiXCR, producing one record per CDR3 protein. The repertoire holds about 340,000 distinct CDR3 sequences, 3% to 4.5% seen once, with less than 25% in the top ten. This specimen was PBMCs, taken 5 days after the yellow fever booster vaccination. The receptors were sampled from a man in his late teens or twenties who received the YFV17D yellow fever vaccine.

This clonotype was counted between two and nine times. The gene calls are TRBV20-1 and TRBJ1-1, with D unclear. The CDR3 spans 12 residues. CDR1 DFQATT and CDR2 SNEGSKA come from the germline V gene (reference sequence). Trimming stripped 5 bases from V and 1 base from J, with 8 bases between. The CDR3 DNA reads TGCAGTGCTTCAGACGGGAACACTGAAGCTTTCTTT. Protein: CSASDGNTEAFF.

This clonotype was counted at least ten times. The J gene is TRBJ2-3, the V gene TRBV9; no clear D. V lost 4 bases and J 0 bases, leaving 15 bases between the germline ends. The CDR3 runs 16 residues. Germline loops: CDR1 SGDLS, CDR2 YYNGEE. The DNA for the CDR3 is TGTGCCAGCAGCTCCGAGCTCATAGCTAGCACAGATACGCAGTATTTT. This translates into CASSSELIASTDTQYF.